The following is a TCR beta chain sequence with its context. This receptor's antigen is unknown. No qualities accompany the bases; no much larger clone lies one base away. The data were obtained in a study of CD8 T cells in ankylosing spondylitis (dated by TCRdb to 2015 to 2018). For context, the study as a whole: T cell receptor beta repertoires were profiled in healthy donors and ankylosing spondylitis patients so that disease-linked TCR variants could be found. The full study cohort comprised 25 ankylosing spondylitis patients and about 110 healthy donors. Peripheral blood samples were taken, and synovial fluid was additionally collected from ankylosing spondylitis patients.

These reads were obtained on an Illumina HiSeq 2500. Quantitative 5'-RACE with molecular barcodes was used to prepare TCR beta libraries. In the paper's pipeline: To identify disease-linked TCR variants, a new computational method was used, one built on a probabilistic model of VDJ rearrangement. Starting from the raw public reads, TCRdb applied fastp trimming at Q25, assembled clones with MiXCR and retained in-frame beta chains. Rows matching on CDR3 protein sequence are summarized as one entry with the most common DNA and genes. The V and J calls were not made by the authors but by TCRdb's processing. In this sample the table shows a few hundred thousand distinct CDR3 sequences, 20% of which occur a single time. Of the sample, about 8.2% falls within the top ten clones. The CDR3 runs 15 amino acids, cysteine and phenylalanine included. The only DNA kept is the CDR3, 45 bases in frame from the first base. The germline ends are 8 bases apart after V is trimmed by 0 bases and J by 2 bases. CDR1 and CDR2 are read off the germline V gene as KGHDR and SFDVKD.

The study at large found these results: Some TCR beta motif variants had previously been reported in synovial fluid and blood of reactive arthritis patients, which suggested common disease-initiation mechanisms. Blood from ankylosing spondylitis patients appeared to be characterized by a TCR beta motif composed of eight highly homologous amino acid variants. Significant enrichment of the disease-linked clones was reported in matched synovial fluid samples from ankylosing spondylitis patients. In peripheral blood, the disease-linked clones were found at relatively low frequencies and had a CD8+ phenotype.

This chain joins TRBV24-1 to TRBJ2-3, with no confidently assigned D gene. What was sequenced was blood, either unsorted or a sorted T cell fraction (not recorded which). This sequence originates from a male donor with ankylosing spondylitis or in good health (not recorded which). The CDR3 here reads CATSDLVRDTDTQYF. The DNA sequence is TGTGCCACCAGTGATTTGGTCAGAGACACAGATACGCAGTATTTT.